The 25 T cell receptor beta chains below were found in one sample sequenced in a study of shared clonotypes between healthy human individuals. Sequencing used immunoSEQ multiplex PCR; TCRdb keeps in-frame clones, though not all of them. The repertoire includes about 1.9 million clones, just under 95% of them detected once, and around 1.7% sits in the top ten. The naive CD8 subset, CD45RO-negative cells positively selected for CCR7, excluded terminally differentiated effector memory CD45RA+ cells. The sequencing sample was made of naive CD8+ T cells from PBMCs. The origin of the receptors is a man aged 18 to 30 in good health. Some clones in this sample may be carry-over from other donors' samples.

This clone was recorded only once. This chain connects TRBV28 to TRBJ1-2, with D tentatively TRBD1 (6 bases). Germline V gives CDR1 MDHEN, CDR2 SYDVKM. V lost 5 bases to trimming and J lost 7 bases, with 14 bases between them. CDR3 size: 13 residues. The CDR3 bases are TGTGCCAGCAGTGCACACAGGGTACTTGGCTACACCTTC. Protein: CASSAHRVLGYTF.

To note about this clone: Different DNA sequences within this sample yield the same CDR3. This rearrangement joins TRBV9 to TRBJ2-1; 8 bases match TRBD2. With V trimmed by 3 bases and J by 9 bases, 2 bases remained unmatched. The CDR3 has 12 residues. CDR1 is SGDLS and CDR2 is YYNGEE in the germline V gene. The CDR3 reads CASSARGGEQFF. The CDR3 nucleotides read TGTGCCAGCAGCGCTCGGGGGGGTGAGCAGTTCTTC.

This clone occurred once. The chain employs TRBV6-1 and TRBJ2-3; D could derive from TRBD1 or TRBD2 (5 bases each). Germline-derived CDR1 and CDR2 are MNHNS and SASEGT. The V and J ends lost 6 bases and 4 bases respectively, with 14 bases between them. The CDR3 runs to 14 residues. CDR3 bases: TGTGCCAGCAGGCCGGCAGGGAGAGCAGATACGCAGTATTTT. Translation: CASRPAGRADTQYF.

This clone showed up just once. CDR3 in DNA: TGTGCCAGCAGCCTAACGCCTCCCACAGATACGCAGTATTTT. It is translated as CASSLTPPTDTQYF. The chain is built from TRBV27 and TRBJ2-3; D not certain. This CDR3 has 14 amino acids. The ends were cut back, 6 bases at V and 2 bases at J, with 12 bases in the middle. The germline V gene encodes CDR1 MNHEY and CDR2 SMNVEV (reference sequence).

The chain is built from TRBV2 and TRBJ2-7; TRBD2 aligns across 13 bases. Trimming took 6 bases from V and 5 from J; bases not matched to a gene: 7. The CDR3 contains 15 residues. Germline assignment: CDR1 SNHLY and CDR2 FYNNEI. This chain's CDR3 is CASRAGLAGVNEQYF. In nucleotides, the CDR3 is TGTGCCAGCAGGGCCGGACTAGCGGGAGTCAACGAGCAGTACTTC.

The genes are TRBV28 and TRBJ1-1; no clear D. Trimming removed 6 bases at V and 7 bases at J, with 18 bases between. Germline V CDR1 and CDR2: MDHEN, SYDVKM. The CDR3 is 14 residues long. DNA for the CDR3: TGTGCCAGCAGCCTGAGTACGGGTTTCGGTGAAGCTTTCTTT. It encodes CASSLSTGFGEAFF.

The count of this clone is one. The chain couples TRBV6-5 to TRBJ2-7; 8 nucleotides match TRBD2. CDR1 is MNHEY and CDR2 is SVGAGI in the germline V gene. V shed 0 bases and J 7 bases; nucleotides not matched to a gene: 8. The CDR3 has 15 residues. Written as DNA, the CDR3 is TGTGCCAGCAGTTACTCGATTACGGGACTAGGGGAGCAGTACTTC. Amino acids: CASSYSITGLGEQYF.

The V gene is TRBV7-2, the J gene TRBJ2-2; possible D gene TRBD1, 5 bases. Germline CDR1 and CDR2: SGHTA and FQGNSA. V was clipped by 2 bases and J by 11 bases, with 12 bases between them. The CDR3 covers 13 residues. The CDR3: CASSLFGAIELFF. The CDR3, as DNA: TGTGCCAGCAGCTTATTTGGGGCGATAGAGCTGTTTTTT. The entire variable domain, with the rest obtained from reference TRBV7-2 and TRBJ2-2, is as follows: GAGVSQSPSNKVTEKGKDVELRCDPISGHTALYWYRQSLGQGLEFLIYFQGNSAPDKSGLPSDRFSAERTGGSVSTLTIQRTQQEDSAVYLCASSLFGAIELFFGEGSRLTVL.

Comments on this clone: This same CDR3 is encoded by further DNA sequences in the sample. This sequence joins TRBV19 and TRBJ1-1, with D possibly being TRBD1 (5 bases). From germline, CDR1 is LNHDA and CDR2 SQIVND (reference sequence). The CDR3 consists of 14 residues. V was pared by 3 bases and J by 1 base, with 9 bases between. CDR3 region: CASSIGGTNTEAFF. The DNA of the CDR3 is TGTGCCAGTAGTATTGGAGGGACGAACACTGAAGCTTTCTTT.

V is TRBV28 and J is TRBJ2-2, with 7 bases lining up with TRBD1. CDR1 is MDHEN, CDR2 SYDVKM, per germline. With 8 bases clipped from V and 3 bases from J, the junction kept 12 bases outside the gene matches. This CDR3 is 16 amino acids long. In DNA form, the CDR3 reads TGTGCCAGCCGCCGACAGGGTCGCTCCTACACCGGGGAGCTGTTTTTT. This gives the protein CASRRQGRSYTGELFF.

This clone has only one observation. The chain carries TRBV7-9 and TRBJ2-7; D gene ambiguous. CDR1 SEHNR and CDR2 FQNEAQ come from the germline V gene (reference sequence). The CDR3 loop spans 15 amino acids. Trimming stripped 0 bases from V and 4 bases from J, with 13 bases between. DNA for the CDR3: TGTGCCAGCAGCTTAGCAATCAGTGATGGTTACGAGCAGTACTTC. Encoded protein: CASSLAISDGYEQYF.

This chain links TRBV2 with TRBJ2-2; TRBD2 is a possible D gene (5 bases). Trimming stripped 7 bases from V and 5 bases from J, with 8 bases between. CDR1 SNHLY and CDR2 FYNNEI come from the germline V gene. This CDR3 has 12 residues. CDR3 sequence (DNA): TGTGCCAGCATACGAGGGACCGGGGAGCTGTTTTTT. Its translation is CASIRGTGELFF.

This chain uses TRBV9 with TRBJ2-7; 8 bases fit TRBD2. The CDR3 runs 15 residues. Germline V gene data show CDR1 as SGDLS and CDR2 as YYNGEE. Unmatched junction bases numbered 9, after V lost 0 bases and J lost 7 bases. CDR3 bases: TGTGCCAGCAGCGTAGACGGGAGGGCCCTAGGGGAGCAGTACTTC. Amino acid sequence: CASSVDGRALGEQYF.

With regard to this clone: This same CDR3 is encoded by further DNA sequences in the sample. This chain links TRBV19 with TRBJ2-1; no reliable D call. Trimming pared 5 bases from V and 7 bases from J, leaving 9 bases between. CDR3 length: 12 residues. The V gene's germline CDR1 is LNHDA and CDR2 SQIVND (reference sequence). CDR3 in DNA: TGTGCCAGTAGTTATGCCGGGAATGAGCAGTTCTTC. The encoded protein is CASSYAGNEQFF. Filled out from reference TRBV19 and TRBJ2-1, the complete variable domain reads DGGITQSPKYLFRKEGQNVTLSCEQNLNHDAMYWYRQDPGQGLRLIYYSQIVNDFQKGDIAEGYSVSREKKESFPLTVTSAQKNPTAFYLCASSYAGNEQFFGPGTRLTVL.

This clone has only one observation. The same CDR3 arises from other DNA sequences in this sample as well. The CDR3 DNA follows: TGTGCCTGGAGTGTAAGGGGGCTCTACGAGCAGTACTTC. This gives the protein CAWSVRGLYEQYF. The chain carries TRBV30 and TRBJ2-7; TRBD1 matches at 7 bases. The CDR3 spans 13 residues. Per the germline V gene, CDR1 is GTSNPN and CDR2 is SVGIG (reference sequence). The junction had 2 bases not matched to a gene; V was cut back by 0 bases and J by 3 bases.

CDR3 region: CAWSWGLGANVLTF. The CDR3 nucleotides read TGTGCCTGGAGTTGGGGCCTCGGGGCCAACGTCCTGACTTTC. This chain joins TRBV30 and TRBJ2-6, with D tentatively TRBD1 (5 bases). Germline CDR1 GTSNPN, CDR2 SVGIG (reference sequence). V shed 2 bases and J shed 4 bases, with 9 bases lying between them. The CDR3 extends over 14 amino acids. Filled out from reference TRBV30 and TRBJ2-6, the complete variable domain reads SQTIHQWPATLVQPVGSPLSLECTVEGTSNPNLYWYRQAAGRGLQLLFYSVGIGQISSEVPQNLSASRPQDRQFILSSKKLLLSDSGFYLCAWSWGLGANVLTFGAGSRLTVL.

The genes are TRBV28 and TRBJ2-1; 8 nucleotides align to TRBD2. Germline lookup yields CDR1 MDHEN and CDR2 SYDVKM. The CDR3 has 16 amino acids. J gave up 5 bases and V 7 bases, and 13 bases lay outside the gene matches. In DNA form, the CDR3 reads TGTGCCAGCACCCCTCGATTAGTACTAGCGGACAATGAGCAGTTCTTC. Translating gives CASTPRLVLADNEQFF.

This clone was picked up a small number of times. The same CDR3 also results from other DNA sequences found in this sample. This chain connects TRBV7-9 to TRBJ1-2; D is unresolved. The CDR3 length is 12 residues. Deletions cut 1 base from V and 4 bases from J, with 4 bases between. Germline-derived CDR1 and CDR2 are SEHNR and FQNEAQ (reference sequence). CDR3 sequence: CASSLDGYGYTF. CDR3 coding DNA: TGTGCCAGCAGCTTAGACGGCTATGGCTACACCTTC.

This CDR3 is CSVAGLAGGIGTDTQYF. CDR3 nucleotides: TGCAGCGTTGCTGGACTAGCGGGAGGGATAGGCACAGATACGCAGTATTTT. V and J are TRBV29-1 and TRBJ2-3; 15 bases align to TRBD2. Looked up from germline, CDR1 is SQVTM and CDR2 is ANQGSEA. V lost 4 bases, J lost 1 base, and 6 bases stayed unmatched. This CDR3 comprises 17 residues.

V usage is TRBV7-8 and J usage is TRBJ2-7, with TRBD2 matching 9 bases. Unmatched junction bases numbered 3, after V lost 3 bases and J lost 3 bases. The CDR3 is 14 amino acids. CDR1 is SGHVS and CDR2 is FQNEAQ in the germline V gene. The CDR3 loop reads CASSFSGGNYEQYF. CDR3 DNA sequence: TGTGCCAGCAGCTTTAGCGGGGGTAACTACGAGCAGTACTTC. Full variable domain (remainder filled in from reference TRBV7-8 and TRBJ2-7): GAGVSQSPRYKVAKRGQDVALRCDPISGHVSLFWYQQALGQGPEFLTYFQNEAQLDKSGLPSDRFFAERPEGSVSTLKIQRTQQEDSAVYLCASSFSGGNYEQYFGPGTRLTVT.

The V and J genes are TRBV10-3 and TRBJ2-3; D is possibly TRBD2 (6 bases). CDR3 length: 15 amino acids. V dropped 11 bases and J dropped 4 bases, with 22 bases sitting between them. Germline assignment: CDR1 ENHRY and CDR2 SYGVKD. The CDR3 DNA follows: TGTGCCTCCTCACGACCCGGGGAGGAGGCAGATACGCAGTATTTT. Translating gives CASSRPGEEADTQYF.

J is TRBJ2-3 and V is TRBV29-1; the match to TRBD2 covers 7 bases. The germline V gene encodes CDR1 SQVTM and CDR2 ANQGSEA. This CDR3 comprises 12 residues. The CDR3 nucleotides read TGCGTGGGGAGGGCTAGCACAGATACGCAGTATTTT. Amino acid sequence: CVGRASTDTQYF.

This rearrangement joins TRBV27 to TRBJ2-5; the D gene could be TRBD1 or TRBD2 (6 bases each). Trimming left V 5 bases short and J 9 bases short, with 16 bases between. CDR1 MNHEY and CDR2 SMNVEV come from the germline V gene (reference sequence). This CDR3 spans 13 amino acids. The CDR3 DNA reads TGTGCCAGCAGTCCCGCGGCTAGGGGGGCCCAGTACTTC. This translates into CASSPAARGAQYF.

Note on this clone: The same CDR3 is also encoded by other DNA sequences in this sample. In DNA, the CDR3 is TGTGCCAGCAGCTTAGACGGAACTGAAGCTTTCTTT. It specifies CASSLDGTEAFF. The rearrangement links TRBV7-9 to TRBJ1-1, with no clear D. The V end was cut by 1 base, the J end by 5 bases, with 5 bases between. CDR1 is SEHNR, CDR2 FQNEAQ, per germline (reference sequence). The CDR3 has 12 residues.

The CDR3 here is CSVPRVAGNMHEQFF. CDR3 nucleotide sequence: TGCAGCGTCCCCCGGGTAGCGGGGAACATGCATGAGCAGTTCTTC. V is TRBV29-1 and J is TRBJ2-1; 8 nucleotides align to TRBD2. This CDR3 has 15 amino acids. J gave up 8 bases and V 6 bases, and 15 bases lay outside the gene matches. Germline loops: CDR1 SQVTM, CDR2 ANQGSEA.